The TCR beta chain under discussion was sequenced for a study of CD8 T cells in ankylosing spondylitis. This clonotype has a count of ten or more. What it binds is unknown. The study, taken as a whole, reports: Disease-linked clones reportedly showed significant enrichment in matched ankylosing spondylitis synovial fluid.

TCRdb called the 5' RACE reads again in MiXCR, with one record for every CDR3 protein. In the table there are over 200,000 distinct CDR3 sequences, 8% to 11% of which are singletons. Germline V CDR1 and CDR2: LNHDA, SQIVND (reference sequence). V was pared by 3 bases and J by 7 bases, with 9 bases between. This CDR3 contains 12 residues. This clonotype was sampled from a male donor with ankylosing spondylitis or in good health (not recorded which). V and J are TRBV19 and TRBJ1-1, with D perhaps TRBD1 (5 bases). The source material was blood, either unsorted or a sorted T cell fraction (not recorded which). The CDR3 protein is CASSINRLEAFF. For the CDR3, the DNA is TGTGCCAGTAGTATTAACAGGCTTGAAGCTTTCTTT.